This record concerns one TCR beta chain sequence. In germline, CDR1 is WNHNN, CDR2 SYGVQD (reference sequence). This CDR3 has 15 amino acids. The data derive from a study of monozygotic twins with inflammatory bowel disease. Using the 5' RACE reads, TCRdb records one entry per CDR3 protein without DNA. The sample includes approximately 330,000 distinct CDR3 sequences. Donors each gave approximately 2.4 ml of blood. The chain has TRBV10-1 and TRBJ2-3; the D gene TCRdb calls, TRBD2, cannot be checked with no DNA. The sequencing sample was made of blood. The clonotype comes from a human donor with ulcerative colitis or Crohn's disease, or a healthy co-twin of an affected twin (not recorded which). Here the CDR3 reads CASTPGLAGPDTQYF.